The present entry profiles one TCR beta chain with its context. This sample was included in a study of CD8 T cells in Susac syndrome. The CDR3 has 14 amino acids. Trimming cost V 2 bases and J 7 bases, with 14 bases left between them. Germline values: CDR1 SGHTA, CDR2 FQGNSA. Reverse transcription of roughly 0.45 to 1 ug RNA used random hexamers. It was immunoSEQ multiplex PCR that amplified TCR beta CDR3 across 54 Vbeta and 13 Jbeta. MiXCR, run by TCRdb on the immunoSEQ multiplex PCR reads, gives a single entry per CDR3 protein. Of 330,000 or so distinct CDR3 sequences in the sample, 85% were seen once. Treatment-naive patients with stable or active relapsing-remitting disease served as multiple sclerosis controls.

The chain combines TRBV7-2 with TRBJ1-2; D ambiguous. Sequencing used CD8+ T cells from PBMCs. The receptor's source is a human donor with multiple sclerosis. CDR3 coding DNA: TGTGCCAGCAGCTTAAGTTCCGCATTGTTTGGCTACACCTTC. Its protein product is CASSLSSALFGYTF. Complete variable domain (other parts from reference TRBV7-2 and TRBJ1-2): GAGVSQSPSNKVTEKGKDVELRCDPISGHTALYWYRQSLGQGLEFLIYFQGNSAPDKSGLPSDRFSAERTGGSVSTLTIQRTQQEDSAVYLCASSLSSALFGYTFGSGTRLTVV.